One and the same sample provided the 19 T cell receptor beta chains below, sequenced in a study of blood T cell repertoires in COVID-19. The protocol was immunoSEQ multiplex PCR, while the TCRdb copy is restricted to in-frame clones and leaves out a portion. This sample yields around 250,000 clones, of which 86% are seen a single time; around 16% belongs to the top ten. The source material was PBMCs or T cells enriched from blood (not recorded which). The receptors derive from a man between 18 and 35 years old who had recovered from COVID-19.

This rearrangement joins TRBV4-1 to TRBJ2-1; 9 positions agree with TRBD2. J lost 1 base, V lost 1 base, and 11 bases had no gene match. This CDR3 is 19 amino acids long. Germline V gene lookup returns CDR1 MGHRA and CDR2 YSYEKL. CDR3 coding DNA: TGCGCCAGCAGCCAAGTCACGGGCGGGGGGGCTAAATCCTACAATGAGCAGTTCTTC. Translation gives CASSQVTGGGAKSYNEQFF.

In its sample, this clone was seen a few times. The chain combines TRBV19 with TRBJ1-6; weak D call: TRBD1 (5 bases). The CDR3 runs 15 residues. V lost 5 bases and J lost 2, with 10 bases in between. The germline V gene encodes CDR1 LNHDA and CDR2 SQIVND (reference sequence). The chain's CDR3 is CASSRGEAYNSPLHF. The CDR3 nucleotides are TGTGCCAGTAGTCGGGGGGAGGCCTATAATTCACCCCTCCACTTT.

The chain is built from TRBV16 and TRBJ1-1; maybe TRBD1 (6 bases). Germline V gives CDR1 KGHSY, CDR2 FQNENV. The CDR3 spans 15 residues. Trimming stripped 0 bases from V and 2 bases from J, with 10 bases between. CDR3 nucleotide sequence: TGTGCCAGCAGCCAATCGGGGGACATCAACACTGAAGCTTTCTTT. Protein product: CASSQSGDINTEAFF.

The V gene is TRBV2, the J gene TRBJ2-5; D might be TRBD1 (6 bases). Germline CDR1 SNHLY, CDR2 FYNNEI. Trimming shortened V by 6 bases and J by 4 bases, and 18 bases separated the two germline ends. This CDR3 has 15 residues. The CDR3 sequence: CASRPRVLGGETQYF. The CDR3 coding sequence is TGTGCCAGCAGACCCCGGGTCCTAGGGGGAGAGACCCAGTACTTC.

This sequence joins TRBV9 and TRBJ2-5; D may be TRBD2 (6 bases). Trimming removed 0 bases at V and 1 base at J, with 13 bases between. Germline V gene lookup returns CDR1 SGDLS and CDR2 YYNGEE. This CDR3 contains 16 residues. CDR3 bases: TGTGCCAGCAGCGTAGTTGGAGGGAGAGGCCAAGAGACCCAGTACTTC. Residues: CASSVVGGRGQETQYF.

This clone appeared once. The chain has TRBV7-9 and TRBJ2-3; no reliable D call. The CDR3 has 13 residues. V shed 8 bases and J shed 0 bases, with 9 bases lying between them. CDR1 and CDR2 from the germline V gene are SEHNR and FQNEAQ (reference sequence). CDR3 region: CASQASSTDTQYF. CDR3 sequence (DNA): TGTGCCAGCCAGGCCTCTAGCACAGATACGCAGTATTTT. Combining the CDR3 with reference TRBV7-9 and TRBJ2-3 gives the whole variable domain DTGVSQNPRHKITKRGQNVTFRCDPISEHNRLYWYRQTLGQGPEFLTYFQNEAQLEKSRLLSDRFSAERPKGSFSTLEIQRTEQGDSAMYLCASQASSTDTQYFGPGTRLTVL.

This chain uses TRBV27 with TRBJ1-2; D not resolved. Germline V gene sequence: CDR1 MNHEY, CDR2 SMNVEV (reference sequence). V was pared by 0 bases and J by 2 bases, with 4 bases between. This CDR3 is 13 amino acids long. The DNA of the CDR3 is TGTGCCAGCAGTTTATCTGAGAACTATGGCTACACCTTC. Amino acid sequence: CASSLSENYGYTF.

This chain joins TRBV3-1 (or the pseudogene TRBV3-2) and TRBJ2-3; 14 positions match TRBD2. The germline V gene encodes CDR1 LGHDT and CDR2 YNNKEL (reference sequence). Losses at the gene ends were 1 base for V and 3 bases for J; bases not matched to a gene: 9. This CDR3 has 19 amino acids. CDR3 protein: CASSQVPGLAGEGTDTQYF. The CDR3 DNA is TGTGCCAGCAGCCAAGTCCCGGGACTAGCGGGAGAGGGGACAGATACGCAGTATTTT.

The rearrangement uses TRBV14 and TRBJ1-2, with TRBD1 as a possible D gene (6 bases). Per germline, CDR1 SGHDN and CDR2 FVKESK. V was cut by 0 bases and J by 5 bases, with 10 bases left in between. This CDR3 spans 14 amino acids. In nucleotides, the CDR3 is TGTGCCAGCAGCCAAGATTGGCAGGGGTATGGCTACACCTTC. It encodes CASSQDWQGYGYTF.

The chain links TRBV10-3 to TRBJ2-5, with TRBD2 matching over 9 bases. The length of the CDR3 is 14 residues. Per germline, CDR1 ENHRY and CDR2 SYGVKD. J was trimmed by 5 bases and V by 2 bases; bases with no gene match: 3. The CDR3 nucleotides read TGTGCCATCAGTGAGGGCGGGGGGGCGGAGACCCAGTACTTC. Translated, it gives CAISEGGGAETQYF.

The chain joins TRBV27 to TRBJ2-1; 10 nucleotides match TRBD2. The CDR3 length is 15 residues. V lost 1 base, J lost 8 bases, and 5 bases stayed unmatched. The germline gives CDR1 MNHEY, CDR2 SMNVEV (reference sequence). CDR3 nucleotides: TGTGCCAGCAGTTTATTTCCTAGCGGGAGCTATGAGCAGTTCTTC. It specifies CASSLFPSGSYEQFF.

The chain uses TRBV10-2 and TRBJ2-1; 12 nucleotides agree with TRBD2. This CDR3 is 15 amino acids long. J lost 9 bases, V lost 6 bases, and 9 bases had no gene match. The germline V gene has CDR1 WSHSY and CDR2 SAAADI. CDR3 region: CASRPTSGRPREQFF. CDR3 bases: TGCGCCAGCAGGCCGACTAGCGGGAGACCGCGTGAGCAGTTCTTC.

In its sample, this clone was seen a few times. V gene TRBV5-1 combines with J gene TRBJ2-7; 7 positions match TRBD1. The junction had 11 bases not matched to a gene; V was cut back by 4 bases and J by 7 bases. The CDR3 sequence is 14 residues long. Germline assignment: CDR1 SGHRS and CDR2 YFSETQ. This CDR3 is CASSPGTADREQYF. The DNA for the CDR3 is TGCGCCAGCAGCCCTGGGACAGCTGATCGGGAGCAGTACTTC.

The rearrangement uses TRBV10-3 and TRBJ1-2, with 7 bases identical to TRBD1. This CDR3 is built from 14 residues. Trimming removed 6 bases from V and 4 bases from J; junction bases left unmatched: 8. Germline values: CDR1 ENHRY, CDR2 SYGVKD. The CDR3 here is CAIRSDRASYGYTF. The CDR3 region has the DNA TGTGCCATCAGATCTGACAGGGCATCCTATGGCTACACCTTC.

This clone was recorded only once. The rearrangement joins TRBV7-8 to TRBJ2-5; a possible D gene is TRBD2 (5 bases). The germline V gene has CDR1 SGHVS and CDR2 FQNEAQ. V was shortened by 2 bases and J by 1 base, with 8 bases between the two germline ends. This CDR3 comprises 14 residues. The CDR3 nucleotides are TGTGCCAGCAGCTTAATAGCGACCCAAGAGACCCAGTACTTC. This codes for CASSLIATQETQYF.

This rearrangement joins TRBV27 to TRBJ2-1, with 10 bases fitting TRBD1. Germline V gives CDR1 MNHEY, CDR2 SMNVEV (reference sequence). The CDR3 spans 13 residues. V shed 3 bases, J shed 15 bases, and the junction held 8 bases outside the gene matches. The CDR3 nucleotides are TGTGCCAGCAGTTTGGGGGGGACAGGGGTGACGTTCTTC. It specifies CASSLGGTGVTFF.

This sequence joins TRBV6-5 and TRBJ2-1, with no clear D. The CDR3 contains 11 residues. CDR1 and CDR2 from the germline V gene are MNHEY and SVGAGI. V was cut by 7 bases and J by 5 bases, with 6 bases left in between. DNA of the CDR3: TGTGCCAGCATAGTCAACAATGAGCAGTTCTTC. Translating it yields CASIVNNEQFF.

The rearrangement uses TRBV5-4 and TRBJ1-1, with 8 nucleotides matching TRBD1. The CDR3 contains 15 residues. Trimming took 4 bases from V and 1 from J; bases not matched to a gene: 6. In germline, CDR1 is SGHNT, CDR2 YYREEE (reference sequence). In nucleotides, the CDR3 is TGTGCCAGCAGCCCAGGGGGCGCGGGGAACACTGAAGCTTTCTTT. It is translated as CASSPGGAGNTEAFF.

The rearrangement joins TRBV3-1 (or the pseudogene TRBV3-2) to TRBJ1-4; D gene unclear. Trimming took 5 bases from V and 2 from J, leaving 18 bases between them. Germline V gene lookup returns CDR1 LGHDT and CDR2 YNNKEL (reference sequence). This CDR3 contains 17 residues. CDR3 nucleotide sequence: TGTGCCAGCAGCAAAACCCGCGGGGTCACGACTAATGAAAAACTGTTTTTT. Its translation: CASSKTRGVTTNEKLFF.